The clone carrying this T cell receptor beta chain was detected many times. Its target is unknown. The data were obtained in a study of T-cell reconstitution after alpha-beta-depleted transplantation in children. A library of TCRbeta sequences, prepared with unique molecular identifiers, was generated. TCRdb itself ran the PCR reads through MiXCR, one entry per CDR3 protein. The sample holds 140,000 to 150,000 distinct CDR3 sequences, 8.8% seen once. CDR1 DFQATT and CDR2 SNEGSKA come from the germline V gene (reference sequence). This CDR3 has 13 residues. Trimming removed 6 bases from V and 2 bases from J, with 11 bases in between. Regarding the study as a whole: By about two months after transplant, alpha-beta T cells reportedly arose from several hundred graft clones that had expanded. At the one-year point after transplant, T-cell counts and TCRbeta diversity were found to come mostly from T cells that had been newly produced. Day-60 TCRbeta diversity that was high in some patients was derived from surviving recipient T cells and thymic progenitors.

The TCR was taken from a female patient between 2 and 15 years old who had a stem cell transplant for congenital amegakaryocytic thrombocytopenia, so the T cells may come from the graft donor. V gene TRBV20-1 combines with J gene TRBJ1-5; D unclear. Sequenced material: PBMCs, mostly from graft donor cells, taken 180 days after TCRalphabeta/CD19-depleted stem cell transplant. The CDR3 sequence is CSAPVQGNQPQHF. As DNA, the CDR3 is TGCAGTGCCCCAGTCCAGGGCAATCAGCCCCAGCATTTT.